These 27 T cell receptor beta chains originate from one sample sequenced in a study of blood T cell repertoires in COVID-19. The table came from immunoSEQ multiplex PCR; TCRdb's copy has only in-frame clones and leaves some out. The sample has approximately 140,000 clones, roughly four fifths seen once. The sequencing sample was made of peripheral blood. The receptor set was obtained from an elderly man with acute or convalescent COVID-19.

The chain has TRBV3-1 (or the pseudogene TRBV3-2) and TRBJ1-6; perhaps TRBD1 as D (5 bases). The germline CDR1 and CDR2 sequences are LGHDT and YNNKEL (reference sequence). This CDR3 spans 12 amino acids. The V end lost 6 bases, the J end lost 8 bases, and 8 bases lay between the germline ends. CDR3 nucleotide sequence: TGTGCCAGCAGTGGGGCTGATTCACCCCTCCACTTT. Protein: CASSGADSPLHF.

This chain uses TRBV6-2 or TRBV6-3 with TRBJ1-6; no firm D call. The CDR3 has 14 amino acids. Germline CDR1 reads MNHEY; CDR2 reads SVGEGT. V lost 4 bases, J lost 6 bases, and 10 bases lay in between. The CDR3: CASSWRVGNSPLHF. In DNA form, the CDR3 reads TGTGCCAGCAGTTGGAGGGTTGGTAATTCACCCCTCCACTTT.

This chain joins TRBV13 and TRBJ2-7; D is unclear. The CDR3 extends over 13 amino acids. Trimming cost V 5 bases and J 3 bases, with 11 bases left between them. The germline V gene encodes CDR1 PRHDT and CDR2 FYEKMQ (reference sequence). The chain's CDR3 is CASSKSPVYEQYF. CDR3 nucleotide sequence: TGTGCCAGCAGCAAAAGCCCTGTCTACGAGCAGTACTTC.

This chain links TRBV7-9 with TRBJ2-1; 12 nucleotides match TRBD2. Trimming took 3 bases from V and 6 from J; bases not matched to a gene: 6. Germline V gene sequence: CDR1 SEHNR, CDR2 FQNEAQ (reference sequence). The CDR3 extends over 16 amino acids. CDR3 region: CASSLTRTSGVNEQFF. The CDR3 coding sequence is TGTGCCAGCAGCTTGACCCGGACTAGCGGGGTCAATGAGCAGTTCTTC.

This clone is a singleton in its sample. J is TRBJ1-2 and V is TRBV7-2; 11 bases line up with TRBD1. Trimming took 5 bases from V and 3 from J; bases not matched to a gene: 2. Germline V gene data show CDR1 as SGHTA and CDR2 as FQGNSA. The CDR3 covers 14 residues. The CDR3 reads CASSGQGADYGYTF. The CDR3 DNA is TGTGCCAGCAGCGGACAGGGGGCCGACTATGGCTACACCTTC.

In DNA form, the CDR3 reads TGTGCCAGCAGCTTGACAGGGTCTCAGCCCCAGCATTTT. This codes for CASSLTGSQPQHF. V gene TRBV6-2 or TRBV6-3 combines with J gene TRBJ1-5; TRBD1 agrees at 7 bases. The ends lost 6 bases at V and 6 bases at J; junction bases unmatched: 5. The CDR3 contains 13 residues. CDR1 is MNHEY, CDR2 SVGEGT, per germline.

This chain uses TRBV4-3 with TRBJ1-6, with a weak D call TRBD1 (5 bases). This CDR3 has 15 amino acids. CDR1 and CDR2 from the germline V gene are LGHNA and YSLEER. The V end lost 1 base, the J end lost 8 bases, and 12 bases lay between the germline ends. CDR3 in DNA: TGCGCCAGCAGCCAAGCCAAGGGGCCGGATTCACCCCTCCACTTT. Translation gives CASSQAKGPDSPLHF.

The rearrangement links TRBV18 to TRBJ2-5, with TRBD1 matching over 8 bases. Germline CDR1 KGHSH, CDR2 LQKENI. Trimming cost V 3 bases and J 1 base; bases outside gene matches: 4. The CDR3 loop spans 15 amino acids. The CDR3 DNA is TGTGCCAGCTCACCCACGACAGGGGCCCAAGAGACCCAGTACTTC. This codes for CASSPTTGAQETQYF.

The V gene is TRBV5-6, the J gene TRBJ2-3; no definite D call. V was pared by 3 bases and J by 6 bases, with 8 bases between. Per germline, CDR1 SGHDT and CDR2 YYEEEE. CDR3 size: 12 residues. The CDR3 loop is CASSSTPDTQYF. The CDR3 region has the DNA TGTGCCAGCAGCTCGACTCCCGATACGCAGTATTTT.

The gene calls are TRBV24-1 and TRBJ2-2; a possible D gene is TRBD2 (5 bases). V dropped 4 bases and J dropped 5 bases, with 13 bases sitting between them. Germline values: CDR1 KGHDR, CDR2 SFDVKD. The CDR3 runs 15 residues. The CDR3 spells CATSEPLGGTGELFF. The CDR3 DNA follows: TGTGCCACCAGTGAGCCCCTTGGAGGAACCGGGGAGCTGTTTTTT.

A few counts support this clone. This chain connects TRBV4-2 to TRBJ2-1; 12 bases fit TRBD2. The CDR3 has 15 amino acids. V gave up 1 base and J gave up 7 bases; unmatched junction bases: 2. Germline CDR1 reads LGHNA; CDR2 reads YNFKEQ. CDR3 protein: CASSQGLAGGNEQFF. The CDR3 bases are TGTGCCAGCAGCCAAGGGCTAGCGGGGGGGAATGAGCAGTTCTTC.

The chain couples TRBV7-2 to TRBJ2-2, with 8 bases fitting TRBD2. Germline CDR1 is SGHTA and CDR2 is FQGNSA. After removal of 6 bases from V and 1 base from J, the junction contained 7 bases not matched to a gene. This CDR3 spans 16 amino acids. The CDR3 reads CASSYAGGQNTGELFF. CDR3 bases: TGTGCCAGCAGTTACGCGGGGGGCCAGAACACCGGGGAGCTGTTTTTT.

The chain uses TRBV4-3 and TRBJ2-3; 11 bases map to TRBD2. J gave up 0 bases and V 6 bases, and 14 bases lay outside the gene matches. The CDR3 totals 19 residues. Germline loops: CDR1 LGHNA, CDR2 YSLEER. In DNA form, the CDR3 reads TGCGCCAGCAGTCGTCTCTGGGCTAGCGGGGGGACTAGCACAGATACGCAGTATTTT. Translation: CASSRLWASGGTSTDTQYF.

The V call is TRBV27, the J call TRBJ2-1; 7 bases match TRBD1. The CDR3 spans 15 residues. Germline V CDR1 and CDR2: MNHEY, SMNVEV (reference sequence). Losses at the gene ends were 7 bases for V and 9 bases for J; bases not matched to a gene: 15. The CDR3 DNA is TGTGCCAGCACCCCTGCGCAGGGGGTAAGGGGTGAGCAGTTCTTC. As protein: CASTPAQGVRGEQFF.

The chain has TRBV7-9 and TRBJ2-3; TRBD2 might be the D (6 bases). Germline lookup yields CDR1 SEHNR and CDR2 FQNEAQ (reference sequence). Trimming shortened V by 4 bases and J by 6 bases, and 14 bases separated the two germline ends. This CDR3 has 14 residues. DNA of the CDR3: TGTGCCAGCAGCTACGGGGGTTCTGGGGATACGCAGTATTTT. Protein: CASSYGGSGDTQYF.

V usage is TRBV7-3 and J usage is TRBJ2-7; 8 positions agree with TRBD2. The CDR3 is 15 amino acids. V gave up 1 base and J gave up 0 bases; unmatched junction bases: 2. CDR1 and CDR2 (germline): SGHTA, FQGTGA. CDR3 protein: CASSLRSGSSYEQYF. CDR3 bases: TGTGCCAGCAGCTTAAGAAGCGGGAGCTCCTACGAGCAGTACTTC.

This chain joins TRBV11-3 and TRBJ2-2, with 8 bases identical to TRBD1. The CDR3 is made up of 17 amino acids. V shed 4 bases and J 1 base; nucleotides not matched to a gene: 8. The germline CDR1 and CDR2 sequences are SGHNT and YENEEA. The CDR3 loop reads CASSWSAGTGNTGELFF. Written as DNA, the CDR3 is TGTGCCAGCAGCTGGAGTGCCGGGACAGGGAACACCGGGGAGCTGTTTTTT.

This clone has more than one count but fewer than ten. The chain has TRBV27 and TRBJ2-7, with unresolved D. The CDR3 totals 14 residues. V gave up 5 bases and J gave up 2 bases, with 13 bases separating them. Germline assignment: CDR1 MNHEY and CDR2 SMNVEV (reference sequence). The CDR3 region is CASSPRVGPYEQYF. The CDR3 bases are TGTGCCAGCAGTCCCCGGGTGGGTCCCTACGAGCAGTACTTC.

The chain employs TRBV7-3 and TRBJ1-1; D remains ambiguous. Germline CDR1 and CDR2: SGHTA and FQGTGA. The V gene lost 3 bases and the J gene lost 1 base, with 9 bases spanning the gap. This CDR3 has 14 residues. The chain's CDR3 is CASSLGAANTEAFF. CDR3 DNA sequence: TGTGCCAGCAGCTTGGGAGCAGCGAACACTGAAGCTTTCTTT.

This clone was found once. The CDR3 reads CASSLRTGDGYTF. CDR3 DNA: TGTGCCAGCAGCCTCCGGACAGGGGATGGCTACACCTTC. V is TRBV7-3 and J is TRBJ1-2, with 9 bases that match TRBD1. J gave up 6 bases and V 5 bases, and 4 bases lay outside the gene matches. Per germline, CDR1 SGHTA and CDR2 FQGTGA. This CDR3 region has 13 residues.

The chain combines TRBV7-2 with TRBJ1-2; 7 bases are a match to TRBD1. The germline gives CDR1 SGHTA, CDR2 FQGNSA. The CDR3 is made up of 13 amino acids. Trimming at V came to 5 bases and at J to 5 bases, leaving 5 bases not matched to a gene. The CDR3 reads CASSLGQSYGYTF. Written as DNA, the CDR3 is TGTGCCAGCAGCCTGGGACAGAGTTATGGCTACACCTTC.

This chain connects TRBV7-2 to TRBJ2-7; 7 nucleotides agree with TRBD1. The length of the CDR3 is 14 residues. The trim removed 4 bases at V and 6 bases at J, leaving 9 bases unmatched. Germline V gene lookup returns CDR1 SGHTA and CDR2 FQGNSA. CDR3 nucleotide sequence: TGTGCCAGCAGCTATCGTACAGGGGAAGGCGAGCAGTACTTC. Translating it yields CASSYRTGEGEQYF.

The chain has TRBV9 and TRBJ1-1; D unresolved. V dropped 0 bases and J dropped 4 bases, with 10 bases sitting between them. Germline lookup yields CDR1 SGDLS and CDR2 YYNGEE. This CDR3 has 14 amino acids. CDR3 DNA sequence: TGTGCCAGCAGCGTAGATCTCGAGTCCACTGAAGCTTTCTTT. This encodes CASSVDLESTEAFF.

This clone has only one observation. The chain is built from TRBV2 and TRBJ2-2; TRBD1 agrees at 8 bases. From germline, CDR1 is SNHLY and CDR2 FYNNEI. J was trimmed by 4 bases and V by 6 bases; bases with no gene match: 4. This CDR3 spans 14 amino acids. CDR3 nucleotide sequence: TGTGCCAGCAGCCGAACAGGGGGCACCGGGGAGCTGTTTTTT. Residues: CASSRTGGTGELFF. Filled out from reference TRBV2 and TRBJ2-2, the complete variable domain reads EPEVTQTPSHQVTQMGQEVILRCVPISNHLYFYWYRQILGQKVEFLVSFYNNEISEKSEIFDDQFSVERPDGSNFTLKIRSTKLEDSAMYFCASSRTGGTGELFFGEGSRLTVL.

The chain couples TRBV5-1 to TRBJ1-4, with 7 bases matching TRBD1. The V gene's germline CDR1 is SGHRS and CDR2 YFSETQ. CDR3 length: 14 amino acids. V dropped 4 bases and J dropped 7; count of bases not matched to a gene: 7. The CDR3 loop reads CASSEGASVEKLFF. The CDR3 DNA reads TGCGCCAGCAGCGAGGGGGCTTCTGTTGAAAAACTGTTTTTT.

CDR3 sequence reads: CASSLRTGRTEAFF. The CDR3 bases are TGTGCCAGCAGTTTACGGACAGGACGGACTGAAGCTTTCTTT. The chain joins TRBV28 to TRBJ1-1; TRBD1 aligns across 7 bases. This CDR3 contains 14 residues. In germline, CDR1 is MDHEN, CDR2 SYDVKM. Losses at the gene ends were 2 bases for V and 5 bases for J; bases not matched to a gene: 5.

The V and J genes are TRBV3-1 (or the pseudogene TRBV3-2) and TRBJ2-3, with TRBD2 matching over 7 bases. The germline V gene encodes CDR1 LGHDT and CDR2 YNNKEL (reference sequence). V was clipped by 5 bases and J by 2 bases; unmatched bases: 7. The CDR3 is made up of 15 amino acids. The chain's CDR3 is CASSGGELITDTQYF. The DNA for the CDR3 is TGTGCCAGCAGCGGGGGGGAGTTGATCACAGATACGCAGTATTTT.